These T cell receptor beta chains were read from a single sample in a study of vaccination and CD4 T cells after COVID-19. No antigen is known for these receptors. One entry per CDR3 protein, called by TCRdb with MiXCR from the PCR reads. The data show approximately 9,600 distinct CDR3 sequences, over 45% seen once. The sample consisted of CD4+ T cells from blood, cultured in vitro. The receptor set was obtained from a human donor in good health. The CDR3 runs from the conserved cysteine through the conserved F or W. Each record gives: J gene, V gene, clone size, D gene, CDR3 DNA, CDR3 protein. A D gene is named only where the DNA matches it firmly. Only part of the rows carry a size: once, few, many, or a class if the clone is expanded.

J: TRBJ2-3; V: TRBV20-1; size: -; D: TRBD2; DNA: TGCAGTGCTAGCTTCGGAGCGGGGTCTAGCACAGATACGCAGTATTTT; CDR3: CSASFGAGSSTDTQYF
J: TRBJ2-1; V: TRBV19; size: -; D: -; DNA: TGTGCCAGTAGTATCTTGAAACTAGCTGGAGTTCGCTCCTACAATGAGCAGTTCTTC; CDR3: CASSILKLAGVRSYNEQFF
J: TRBJ1-6; V: TRBV6-5; size: few; D: -; DNA: TGTGCCAGCAGTTACGTCGGACGGGATTCACCCCTCCACTTT; CDR3: CASSYVGRDSPLHF
J: TRBJ1-4; V: TRBV7-2; size: few; D: TRBD1; DNA: TGTGCCAGCAGCGGCGACAGGGGGCGAGGTGAAAAACTGTTTTTT; CDR3: CASSGDRGRGEKLFF
J: TRBJ1-5; V: TRBV19; size: few; D: TRBD1; DNA: TGTGCCAGTAGTATCCAGGGGGGGAGCAATCAGCCCCAGCATTTT; CDR3: CASSIQGGSNQPQHF
J: TRBJ2-1; V: TRBV6-2/TRBV6-3; size: -; D: TRBD2; DNA: TGTGCCAGCAGTTACTCGAGAAGGGAAAGGACTAGCGGGAGGAACAATGAGCAGTTCTTC; CDR3: CASSYSRRERTSGRNNEQFF
J: TRBJ2-1; V: TRBV24-1; size: -; D: -; DNA: TGTGCCACCAGTGACCCCTATGAGCAGTTCTTC; CDR3: CATSDPYEQFF
J: TRBJ2-7; V: TRBV7-9; size: large; D: -; DNA: TGTGCCAGCAAAGGCAGTCTTTCCTACGAGCAGTACTTC; CDR3: CASKGSLSYEQYF
J: TRBJ1-1; V: TRBV5-4; size: few; D: -; DNA: TGTGCCAGCAGGGGGCGCGGCACTGAAGCTTTCTTT; CDR3: CASRGRGTEAFF
J: TRBJ2-6; V: TRBV12-3/TRBV12-4; size: -; D: TRBD1; DNA: TGTGCCAGCAGTGGGGACAGGGGAATCTCTGGGGCCAACGTCCTGACTTTC; CDR3: CASSGDRGISGANVLTF
J: TRBJ2-3; V: TRBV27; size: -; D: -; DNA: TGTGCCAGCAGTTTCCTCGGGACGCCGAGCACAGATACGCAGTATTTT; CDR3: CASSFLGTPSTDTQYF
J: TRBJ1-1; V: TRBV6-5; size: -; D: TRBD1; DNA: TGTGCCAGCAGTTACTCGGGGACAGGGACTACGAACACTGAAGCTTTCTTT; CDR3: CASSYSGTGTTNTEAFF
J: TRBJ2-3; V: TRBV15; size: -; D: TRBD2; DNA: TGTGCCACCAGCAGAGCCGGGACTAGCGCAGATACGCAGTATTTT; CDR3: CATSRAGTSADTQYF
J: TRBJ2-7; V: TRBV7-9; size: few; D: TRBD1; DNA: TGTGCCAGCAGACGGGACAGCCTGAGGTTCCAGCAGTACTTC; CDR3: CASRRDSLRFQQYF
J: TRBJ1-2; V: TRBV4-1; size: -; D: -; DNA: TGCGCCAGCAGCCAAGAAAGGTGGCAGGGTTTTCTGACCTTC; CDR3: CASSQERWQGFLTF
J: TRBJ2-5; V: TRBV5-1; size: -; D: TRBD1; DNA: TGCGCCAGCGACGACGCCAGGGGGCAGGGAGAGACCCAGTACTTC; CDR3: CASDDARGQGETQYF
J: TRBJ1-1; V: TRBV6-2/TRBV6-3; size: -; D: -; DNA: TGTGCCAGCAGTTACCAGGACCTTAGCACTGAAGCTTTCTTT; CDR3: CASSYQDLSTEAFF
J: TRBJ1-2; V: TRBV30; size: -; D: TRBD1; DNA: TGTGCCTGGAGCCTCGGACAGGACAACTATGGCTACACCTTC; CDR3: CAWSLGQDNYGYTF
J: TRBJ1-5; V: TRBV20-1; size: few; D: -; DNA: TGCAGTGCTTCCGACCACTGGGGCAATCAGCCCCAGCATTTT; CDR3: CSASDHWGNQPQHF
J: TRBJ2-1; V: TRBV20-1; size: -; D: -; DNA: TGCAGTGCCCGATCCTATTGGGAGGTCGGAGATGAGCAGTTCTTC; CDR3: CSARSYWEVGDEQFF
J: TRBJ1-5; V: TRBV7-2; size: -; D: -; DNA: TGTGCCAGCAGCTTACTCCCTTCAACCGATCAGCCCCAGCATTTT; CDR3: CASSLLPSTDQPQHF
J: TRBJ2-7; V: TRBV19; size: -; D: TRBD1; DNA: TGTGCCAGTAGTATAGGGCCGGGACAGGGGGCGAGGGAGCAGTACTTC; CDR3: CASSIGPGQGAREQYF
J: TRBJ2-7; V: TRBV6-5; size: -; D: -; DNA: TGTGCCAGCAGTTACCAGGCGGTGATCCGGGGAGAGCAGTACTTC; CDR3: CASSYQAVIRGEQYF
J: TRBJ2-7; V: TRBV10-1; size: -; D: -; DNA: TGCGCCAGTCAGCGGTTCTCCTACGAGCAGTACTTC; CDR3: CASQRFSYEQYF
J: TRBJ1-5; V: TRBV27; size: -; D: -; DNA: TGTGCCAGCAGTTTTAATCAGGGTACGACTCGCAATCAGCCCCAGCATTTT; CDR3: CASSFNQGTTRNQPQHF
J: TRBJ1-4; V: TRBV6-1; size: -; D: TRBD1; DNA: TGTGCCAGCAGCACCGCCCTGACAGGGGGGAATGAAAAACTGTTTTTT; CDR3: CASSTALTGGNEKLFF
J: TRBJ1-2; V: TRBV6-1; size: few; D: TRBD1; DNA: TGTGCCAGCAGGGAACAGGGGGCGAACTATGGCTACACCTTC; CDR3: CASREQGANYGYTF
J: TRBJ2-3; V: TRBV7-9; size: few; D: TRBD1; DNA: TGTGCCAGCAGCTTTAGGACAGGGGACACAGATACGCAGTATTTT; CDR3: CASSFRTGDTDTQYF
J: TRBJ1-5; V: TRBV7-2; size: -; D: TRBD1; DNA: TGTGCCAGCAGCCTGAACCAGGGGGGCAATCAGCCCCAGCATTTT; CDR3: CASSLNQGGNQPQHF
J: TRBJ1-5; V: TRBV19; size: -; D: TRBD1; DNA: TGTGCCAGTAGTACCCTCTGGACAGGGTATAGCAATCAGCCCCGGCATTTT; CDR3: CASSTLWTGYSNQPRHF
J: TRBJ1-1; V: TRBV6-4; size: -; D: -; DNA: TGTGCCACAACAAAGCCTAACTTTAACACTGAAGCTTTCTTT; CDR3: CATTKPNFNTEAFF
J: TRBJ1-5; V: TRBV20-1; size: few; D: -; DNA: TGCAGTGCTCCTTCGGACGGAAATAGCAATCAGCCCCAGCATTTT; CDR3: CSAPSDGNSNQPQHF
J: TRBJ2-5; V: TRBV20-1; size: few; D: TRBD2; DNA: TGCAGTGCTAGAAGGGCTAGCGGGAAGGAGACCCAGTACTTC; CDR3: CSARRASGKETQYF
J: TRBJ2-1; V: TRBV10-1; size: -; D: -; DNA: TGCGCCAGCAGTGAGTCGAAGGGCCCGCGGGGCAATGAGCAGTTCTTC; CDR3: CASSESKGPRGNEQFF
J: TRBJ1-2; V: TRBV6-2/TRBV6-3; size: -; D: -; DNA: TGTGCCAGCAGGATCAAGTATGGCTACACCTTC; CDR3: CASRIKYGYTF
J: TRBJ2-5; V: TRBV6-5; size: once; D: -; DNA: TGTGCCAGCAGTTACAGCAGGGTTTCCGAGACCCAGTACTTC; CDR3: CASSYSRVSETQYF
J: TRBJ1-1; V: TRBV11-2; size: once; D: -; DNA: TGTGCCAGCAGCTTAGAAGGGAACACTGAAGCTTTCTTT; CDR3: CASSLEGNTEAFF
J: TRBJ2-2; V: TRBV20-1; size: -; D: TRBD2; DNA: TGCAGCGCTCAACCGACCAGCGGGGGGCCTTATAACACCGGGGAGCTGTTTTTT; CDR3: CSAQPTSGGPYNTGELFF
J: TRBJ2-1; V: TRBV6-1; size: -; D: TRBD2; DNA: TGTGCCAGCAGTCAGGGACTAGCGGGAAGAGAGCAGTTCTTC; CDR3: CASSQGLAGREQFF
J: TRBJ2-3; V: TRBV19; size: -; D: TRBD2; DNA: TGTGCCAGTAGTATAGCGGGGGGGGTAAACACAGATACGCAGTATTTT; CDR3: CASSIAGGVNTDTQYF
J: TRBJ2-5; V: TRBV6-2/TRBV6-3; size: few; D: TRBD1; DNA: TGTGCCAGCAGGGAGAAGAGGACAGGGTCTGAGACCCAGTACTTC; CDR3: CASREKRTGSETQYF
J: TRBJ2-3; V: TRBV19; size: -; D: -; DNA: TGTGCCAGTAGTCGAGGGGCAGATACGCAGTATTTT; CDR3: CASSRGADTQYF